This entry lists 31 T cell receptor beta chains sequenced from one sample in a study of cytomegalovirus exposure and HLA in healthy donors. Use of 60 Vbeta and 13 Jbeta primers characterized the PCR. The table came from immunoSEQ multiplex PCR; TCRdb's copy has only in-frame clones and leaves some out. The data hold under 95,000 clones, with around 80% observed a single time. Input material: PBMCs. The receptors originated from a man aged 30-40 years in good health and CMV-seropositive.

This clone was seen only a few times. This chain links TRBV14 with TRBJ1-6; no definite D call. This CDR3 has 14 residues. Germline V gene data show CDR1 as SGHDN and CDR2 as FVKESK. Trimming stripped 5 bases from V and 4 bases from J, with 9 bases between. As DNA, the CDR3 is TGTGCCAGCAGCGGTACGGGTTATAATTCACCCCTCCACTTT. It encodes CASSGTGYNSPLHF.

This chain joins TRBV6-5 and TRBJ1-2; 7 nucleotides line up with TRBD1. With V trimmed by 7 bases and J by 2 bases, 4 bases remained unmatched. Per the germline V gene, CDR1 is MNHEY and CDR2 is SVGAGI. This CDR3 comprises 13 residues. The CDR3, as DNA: TGTGCCAGCAAAACAGGGGCAAACTATGGCTACACCTTC. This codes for CASKTGANYGYTF.

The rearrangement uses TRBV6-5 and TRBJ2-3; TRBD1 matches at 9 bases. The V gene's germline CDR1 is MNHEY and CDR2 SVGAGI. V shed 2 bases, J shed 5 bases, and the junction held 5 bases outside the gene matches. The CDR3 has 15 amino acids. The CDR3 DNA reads TGTGCCAGCAGTTACATGGACAGGGGAGTAGATACGCAGTATTTT. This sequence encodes CASSYMDRGVDTQYF.

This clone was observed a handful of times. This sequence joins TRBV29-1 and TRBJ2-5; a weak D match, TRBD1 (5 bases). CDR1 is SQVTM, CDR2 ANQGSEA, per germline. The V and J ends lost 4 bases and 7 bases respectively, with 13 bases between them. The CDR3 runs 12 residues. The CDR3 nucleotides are TGCAGCGTTGGTCCGACGCAGGGGACCCAGTACTTC. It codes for CSVGPTQGTQYF.

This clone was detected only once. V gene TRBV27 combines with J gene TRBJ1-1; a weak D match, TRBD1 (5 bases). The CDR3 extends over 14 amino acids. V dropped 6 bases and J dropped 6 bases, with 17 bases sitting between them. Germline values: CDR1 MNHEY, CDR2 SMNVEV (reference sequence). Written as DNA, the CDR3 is TGTGCCAGCAGACGTGACAGCTCGGACCCTGAAGCTTTCTTT. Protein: CASRRDSSDPEAFF.

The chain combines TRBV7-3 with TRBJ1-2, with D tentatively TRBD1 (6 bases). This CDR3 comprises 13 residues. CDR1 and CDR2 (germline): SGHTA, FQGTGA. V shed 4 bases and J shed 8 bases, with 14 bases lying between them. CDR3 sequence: CASSSHREGGYTF. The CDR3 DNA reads TGTGCCAGCAGCTCCCACAGGGAAGGAGGCTACACCTTC.

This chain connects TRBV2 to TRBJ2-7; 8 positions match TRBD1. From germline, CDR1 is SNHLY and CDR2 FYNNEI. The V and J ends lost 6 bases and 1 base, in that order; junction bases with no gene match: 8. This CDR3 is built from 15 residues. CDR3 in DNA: TGTGCCAGCAGCGACAGGGGCCCTCCTTCCTACGAGCAGTACTTC. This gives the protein CASSDRGPPSYEQYF.

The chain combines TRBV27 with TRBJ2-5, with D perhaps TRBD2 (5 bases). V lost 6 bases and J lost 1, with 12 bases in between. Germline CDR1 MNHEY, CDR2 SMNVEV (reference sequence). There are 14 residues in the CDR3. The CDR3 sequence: CASRGPSPQETQYF. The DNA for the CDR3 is TGTGCCAGCAGGGGTCCTAGCCCCCAAGAGACCCAGTACTTC.

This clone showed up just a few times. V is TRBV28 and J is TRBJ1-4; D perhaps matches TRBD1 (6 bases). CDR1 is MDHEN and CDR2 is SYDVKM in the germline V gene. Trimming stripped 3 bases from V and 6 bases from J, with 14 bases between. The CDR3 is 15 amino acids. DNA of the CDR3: TGTGCCAGCAGTTTGGCAGGGGCGCTTTATGAAAAACTGTTTTTT. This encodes CASSLAGALYEKLFF.

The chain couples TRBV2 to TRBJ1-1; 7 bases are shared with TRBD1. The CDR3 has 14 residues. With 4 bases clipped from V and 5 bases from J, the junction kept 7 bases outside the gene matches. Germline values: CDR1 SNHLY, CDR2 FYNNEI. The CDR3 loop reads CASSGQGGVTEAFF. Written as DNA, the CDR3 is TGTGCCAGCAGTGGGCAGGGGGGTGTGACTGAAGCTTTCTTT.

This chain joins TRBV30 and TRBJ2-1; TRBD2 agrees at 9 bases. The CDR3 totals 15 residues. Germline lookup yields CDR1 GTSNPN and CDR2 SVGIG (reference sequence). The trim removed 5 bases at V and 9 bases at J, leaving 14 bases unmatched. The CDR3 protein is CAWVLRVAGASEQFF. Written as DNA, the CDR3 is TGTGCCTGGGTCCTGAGGGTAGCGGGAGCTAGTGAGCAGTTCTTC.

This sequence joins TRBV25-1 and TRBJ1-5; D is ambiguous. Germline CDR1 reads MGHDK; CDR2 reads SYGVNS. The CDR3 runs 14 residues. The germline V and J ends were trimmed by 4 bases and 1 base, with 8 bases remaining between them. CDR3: CASSVVLSNQPQHF. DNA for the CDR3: TGTGCCAGCAGTGTCGTCCTGAGCAATCAGCCCCAGCATTTT.

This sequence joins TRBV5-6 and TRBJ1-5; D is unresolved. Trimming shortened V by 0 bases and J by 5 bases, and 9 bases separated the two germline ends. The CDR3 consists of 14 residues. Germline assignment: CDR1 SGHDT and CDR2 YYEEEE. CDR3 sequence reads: CASSLAPVDQPQHF. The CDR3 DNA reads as TGTGCCAGCAGCTTGGCCCCGGTAGATCAGCCCCAGCATTTT.

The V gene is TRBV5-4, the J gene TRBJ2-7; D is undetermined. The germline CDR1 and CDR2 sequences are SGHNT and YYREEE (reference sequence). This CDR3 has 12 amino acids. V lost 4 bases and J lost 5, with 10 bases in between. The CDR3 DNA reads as TGTGCCAGCAGCGGAGACTCTCACGAGCAGTACTTC. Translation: CASSGDSHEQYF.

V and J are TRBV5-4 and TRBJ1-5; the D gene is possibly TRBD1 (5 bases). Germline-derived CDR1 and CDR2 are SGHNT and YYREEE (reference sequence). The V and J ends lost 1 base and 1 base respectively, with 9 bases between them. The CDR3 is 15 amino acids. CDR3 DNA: TGTGCCAGCAGCTTGCAGGGAGGAAGCAATCAGCCCCAGCATTTT. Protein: CASSLQGGSNQPQHF.

CDR3 DNA sequence: TGTGCCAGCAGACCGTTGGGGGGAAGGGCCTACAATGAGCAGTTCTTC. Protein: CASRPLGGRAYNEQFF. This chain uses TRBV5-8 with TRBJ2-1, with D tentatively TRBD2 (6 bases). Per germline, CDR1 SGHTS and CDR2 YDEGEE. V lost 5 bases, J lost 2 bases, and 17 bases lay in between. The CDR3 has 16 residues.

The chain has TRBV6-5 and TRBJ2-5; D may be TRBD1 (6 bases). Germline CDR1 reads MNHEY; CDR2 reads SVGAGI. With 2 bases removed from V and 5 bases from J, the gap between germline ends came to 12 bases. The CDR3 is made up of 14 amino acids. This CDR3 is CASSYQTGAETQYF. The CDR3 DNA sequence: TGTGCCAGCAGTTACCAGACAGGCGCCGAGACCCAGTACTTC.

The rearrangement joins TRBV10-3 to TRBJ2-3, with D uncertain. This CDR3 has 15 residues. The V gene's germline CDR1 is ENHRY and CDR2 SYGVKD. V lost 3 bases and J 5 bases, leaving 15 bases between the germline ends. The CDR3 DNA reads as TGTGCCATCAGTGATCCAGGCCTACATCTAGATACGCAGTATTTT. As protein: CAISDPGLHLDTQYF.

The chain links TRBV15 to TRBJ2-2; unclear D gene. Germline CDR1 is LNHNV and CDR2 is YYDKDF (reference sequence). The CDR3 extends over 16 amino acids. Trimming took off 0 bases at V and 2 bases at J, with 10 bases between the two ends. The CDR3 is CATSRDGKRNTGELFF. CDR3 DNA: TGTGCCACCAGCAGAGATGGAAAGCGAAACACCGGGGAGCTGTTTTTT.

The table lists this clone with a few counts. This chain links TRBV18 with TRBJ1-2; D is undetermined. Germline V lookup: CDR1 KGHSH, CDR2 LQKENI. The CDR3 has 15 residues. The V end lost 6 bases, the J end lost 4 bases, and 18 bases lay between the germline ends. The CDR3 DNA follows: TGTGCCAGCTCCTACGACACAATTGATAGCTATGGCTACACCTTC. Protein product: CASSYDTIDSYGYTF. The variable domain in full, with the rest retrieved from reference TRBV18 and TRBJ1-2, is NAGVMQNPRHLVRRRGQEARLRCSPMKGHSHVYWYRQLPEEGLKFMVYLQKENIIDESGMPKERFSAEFPKEGPSILRIQQVVRGDSAAYFCASSYDTIDSYGYTFGSGTRLTVV.

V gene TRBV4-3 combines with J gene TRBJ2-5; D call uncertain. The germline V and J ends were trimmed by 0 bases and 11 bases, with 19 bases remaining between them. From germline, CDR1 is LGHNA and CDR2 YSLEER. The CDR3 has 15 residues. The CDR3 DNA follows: TGCGCCAGCAGCCAAGATTACAGAACGTTACGAGAGCAGTACTTC. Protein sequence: CASSQDYRTLREQYF.

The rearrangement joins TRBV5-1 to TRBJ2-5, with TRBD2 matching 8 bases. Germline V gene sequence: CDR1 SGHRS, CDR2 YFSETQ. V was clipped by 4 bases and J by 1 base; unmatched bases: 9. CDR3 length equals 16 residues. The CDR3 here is CASSLLPTSGQETQYF. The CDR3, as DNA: TGCGCCAGCAGCCTCCTCCCAACTAGCGGCCAAGAGACCCAGTACTTC. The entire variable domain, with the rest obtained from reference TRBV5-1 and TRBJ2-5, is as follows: KAGVTQTPRYLIKTRGQQVTLSCSPISGHRSVSWYQQTPGQGLQFLFEYFSETQRNKGNFPGRFSGRQFSNSRSEMNVSTLELGDSALYLCASSLLPTSGQETQYFGPGTRLLVL.

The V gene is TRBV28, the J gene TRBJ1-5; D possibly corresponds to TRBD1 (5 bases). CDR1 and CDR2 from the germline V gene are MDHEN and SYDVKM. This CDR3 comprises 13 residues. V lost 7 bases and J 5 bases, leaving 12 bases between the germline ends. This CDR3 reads CASTGEGHQPQHF. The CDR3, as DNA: TGTGCCAGCACCGGGGAGGGGCATCAGCCCCAGCATTTT.

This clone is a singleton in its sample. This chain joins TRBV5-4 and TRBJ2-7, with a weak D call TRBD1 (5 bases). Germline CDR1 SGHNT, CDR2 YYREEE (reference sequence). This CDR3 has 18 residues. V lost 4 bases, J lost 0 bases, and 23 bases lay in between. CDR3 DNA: TGTGCCAGCAGCGGTGGGGCCCCTTCGCCCCCCAGCTCCTACGAGCAGTACTTC. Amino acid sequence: CASSGGAPSPPSSYEQYF.

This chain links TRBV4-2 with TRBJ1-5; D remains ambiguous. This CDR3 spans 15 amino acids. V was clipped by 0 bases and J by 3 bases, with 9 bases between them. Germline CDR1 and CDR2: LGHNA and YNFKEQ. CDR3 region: CASSQDVQNNQPQHF. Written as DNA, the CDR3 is TGTGCCAGCAGCCAAGACGTGCAGAACAATCAGCCCCAGCATTTT.

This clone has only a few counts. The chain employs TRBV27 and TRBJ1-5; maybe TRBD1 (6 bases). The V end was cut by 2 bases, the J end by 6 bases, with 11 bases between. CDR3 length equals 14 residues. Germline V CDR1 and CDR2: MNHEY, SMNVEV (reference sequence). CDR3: CASSLVQGSQPQHF. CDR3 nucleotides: TGTGCCAGCAGTTTAGTCCAGGGGTCTCAGCCCCAGCATTTT.

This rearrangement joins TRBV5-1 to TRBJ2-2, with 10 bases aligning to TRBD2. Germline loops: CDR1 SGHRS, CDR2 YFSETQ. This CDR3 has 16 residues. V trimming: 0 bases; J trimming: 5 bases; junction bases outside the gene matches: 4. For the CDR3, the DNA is TGCGCCAGCAGCTTGGTAGCGGGAGGAGGTACCGGGGAGCTGTTTTTT. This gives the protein CASSLVAGGGTGELFF.

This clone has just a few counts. Written as DNA, the CDR3 is TGTGCCAGCAGCTTAACGACAGGGGGGAGCGGGGAGCTGTTTTTT. Protein: CASSLTTGGSGELFF. The rearrangement joins TRBV7-2 to TRBJ2-2; 9 bases line up with TRBD1. J lost 7 bases, V lost 2 bases, and 5 bases had no gene match. Germline V gene lookup returns CDR1 SGHTA and CDR2 FQGNSA. The CDR3 consists of 15 residues. The full variable domain, with the rest looked up from reference TRBV7-2 and TRBJ2-2, is GAGVSQSPSNKVTEKGKDVELRCDPISGHTALYWYRQSLGQGLEFLIYFQGNSAPDKSGLPSDRFSAERTGGSVSTLTIQRTQQEDSAVYLCASSLTTGGSGELFFGEGSRLTVL.

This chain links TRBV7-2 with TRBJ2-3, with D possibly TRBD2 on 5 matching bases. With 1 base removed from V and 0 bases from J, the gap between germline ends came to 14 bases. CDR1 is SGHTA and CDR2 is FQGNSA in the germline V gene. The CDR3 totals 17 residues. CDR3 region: CASSLELLAGSTDTQYF. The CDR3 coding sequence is TGTGCCAGCAGCTTAGAACTTCTAGCAGGAAGCACAGATACGCAGTATTTT.

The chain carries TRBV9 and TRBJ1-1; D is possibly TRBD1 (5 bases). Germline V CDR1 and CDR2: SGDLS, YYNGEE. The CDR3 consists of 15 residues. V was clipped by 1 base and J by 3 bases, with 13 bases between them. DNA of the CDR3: TGTGCCAGCAGCGTATCTAGCGGGGCGGACACTGAAGCTTTCTTT. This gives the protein CASSVSSGADTEAFF.

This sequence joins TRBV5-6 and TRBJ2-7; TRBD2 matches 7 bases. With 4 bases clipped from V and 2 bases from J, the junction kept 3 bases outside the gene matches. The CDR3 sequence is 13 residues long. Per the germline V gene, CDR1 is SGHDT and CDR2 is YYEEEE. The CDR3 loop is CASSRGLAYEQYF. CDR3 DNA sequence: TGTGCCAGCAGCCGTGGACTAGCCTACGAGCAGTACTTC.